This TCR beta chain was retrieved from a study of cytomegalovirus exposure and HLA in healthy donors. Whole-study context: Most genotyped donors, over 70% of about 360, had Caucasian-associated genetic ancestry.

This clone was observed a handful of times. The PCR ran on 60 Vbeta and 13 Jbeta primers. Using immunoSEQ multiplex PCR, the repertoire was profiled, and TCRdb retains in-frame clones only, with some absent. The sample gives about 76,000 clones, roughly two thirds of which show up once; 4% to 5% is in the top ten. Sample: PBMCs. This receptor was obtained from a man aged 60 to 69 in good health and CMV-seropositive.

CDR3 in amino acids: CASSPRTGIAGELFF. The CDR3 bases are TGTGCCAGCTCACCTAGGACAGGGATAGCCGGGGAGCTGTTTTTT. J is TRBJ2-2 and V is TRBV18; 8 bases fit TRBD1. Unmatched junction bases numbered 6, after V lost 3 bases and J lost 6 bases. The CDR3 sequence is 15 residues long. Looked up from germline, CDR1 is KGHSH and CDR2 is LQKENI.